This T cell receptor beta chain comes out of a study of cytomegalovirus exposure and HLA in healthy donors. This PCR relied on a set of 60 Vbeta primers and 13 Jbeta primers. Libraries were prepared by immunoSEQ multiplex PCR; TCRdb keeps only in-frame clonotypes and omits some of them. The sample lists over 120,000 clones, 70% occurring once. This clone occurred a few times. The source is a woman aged 55-70 years in good health and CMV-seropositive. Sequencing was performed on PBMCs.

DNA for the CDR3: TGTGCCAGCAGCTCTGATACCGGGAGGGACGAGCAGTACTTC. Its protein is CASSSDTGRDEQYF. The rearrangement links TRBV7-2 to TRBJ2-7, with 8 nucleotides matching TRBD2. The CDR3 has 14 residues. The V and J ends lost 4 bases and 5 bases, in that order; junction bases with no gene match: 7. In germline, CDR1 is SGHTA, CDR2 FQGNSA.